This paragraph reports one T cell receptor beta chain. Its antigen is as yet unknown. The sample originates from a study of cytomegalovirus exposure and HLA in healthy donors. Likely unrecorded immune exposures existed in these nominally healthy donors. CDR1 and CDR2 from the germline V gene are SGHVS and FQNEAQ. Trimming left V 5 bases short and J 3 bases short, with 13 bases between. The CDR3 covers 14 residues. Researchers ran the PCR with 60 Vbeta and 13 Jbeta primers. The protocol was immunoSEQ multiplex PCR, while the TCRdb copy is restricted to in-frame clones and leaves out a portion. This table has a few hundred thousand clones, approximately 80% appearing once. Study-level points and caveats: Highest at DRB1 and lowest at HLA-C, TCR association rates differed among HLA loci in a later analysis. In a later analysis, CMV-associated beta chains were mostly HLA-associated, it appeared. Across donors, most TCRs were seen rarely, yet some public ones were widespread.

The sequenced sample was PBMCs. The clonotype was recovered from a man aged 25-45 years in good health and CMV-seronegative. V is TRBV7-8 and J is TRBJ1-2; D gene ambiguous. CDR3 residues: CASSRHLSDYGYTF. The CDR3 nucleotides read TGTGCCAGCAGCCGACATCTATCAGACTATGGCTACACCTTC.